This is a list of T cell receptor beta chains from one sample in a study of radiotherapy plus CTLA-4 blockade in lung cancer. Clones were read by immunoSEQ multiplex PCR, and TCRdb kept only the in-frame ones, dropping some. The sample shows about 98,000 clones, 82% of them seen only once. Sequences were derived from peripheral blood, sampled from a patient treated with radiotherapy plus ipilimumab. These receptors came from a human donor with non-small cell lung cancer who had a partial response to radiotherapy plus ipilimumab. The CDR3 runs from the conserved cysteine through the conserved F or W. D genes are given only for firm matches. Size is omitted from some rows. Given values are once, few, many or a class for expanded clones.

V: TRBV19; D: TRBD1; size: few; J: TRBJ1-2; CDR3: CASSFARPGQGNYGYTF; DNA: TGTGCCAGTAGCTTCGCCCGCCCGGGACAGGGAAACTATGGCTACACCTTC
V: TRBV21-1; D: .; size: few; J: TRBJ1-1; CDR3: CASSPLRRRAEAFF; DNA: TGTGCCAGCAGCCCCCTGCGCCGCAGGGCGGAAGCTTTCTTT
V: TRBV6-4; D: TRBD1; size: .; J: TRBJ2-1; CDR3: CASSEGQGMGNEQFF; DNA: TGTGCCAGCAGTGAGGGACAGGGGATGGGCAATGAGCAGTTCTTC
V: TRBV6-1; D: .; size: .; J: TRBJ1-5; CDR3: CASSDQGDGNQPQHF; DNA: TGTGCCAGCAGTGACCAGGGTGATGGCAATCAGCCCCAGCATTTT
V: TRBV29-1; D: TRBD1; size: .; J: TRBJ2-6; CDR3: CSVPSSRGPGGANVLTF; DNA: TGCAGCGTTCCATCTTCGAGGGGGCCTGGTGGGGCCAACGTCCTGACTTTC
V: TRBV7-8; D: .; size: .; J: TRBJ1-1; CDR3: CASSSSLLKQNTEAFF; DNA: TGTGCCAGCAGCTCTTCGTTGTTGAAGCAGAACACTGAAGCTTTCTTT
V: TRBV7-2; D: TRBD1; size: few; J: TRBJ2-7; CDR3: CASSLGGTGGGGEQYF; DNA: TGTGCCAGCAGCTTAGGTGGGACAGGGGGGGGAGGCGAGCAGTACTTC
V: TRBV11-2; D: .; size: once; J: TRBJ1-3; CDR3: CASSPRSGSAGNTIYF; DNA: TGTGCCAGCAGCCCCCGTTCAGGTTCAGCTGGAAACACCATATATTTT
V: TRBV28; D: TRBD1; size: .; J: TRBJ1-2; CDR3: CASSLTGVANYGYTF; DNA: TGTGCCAGCAGCCTAACAGGGGTGGCCAACTATGGCTACACCTTC
V: TRBV9; D: TRBD1; size: .; J: TRBJ2-7; CDR3: CASSSQGVADEQYF; DNA: TGTGCCAGCAGCTCTCAGGGGGTGGCGGACGAGCAGTACTTC
V: TRBV5-5; D: .; size: .; J: TRBJ1-2; CDR3: CASSLGPGDYGYTF; DNA: TGTGCCAGCAGCTTGGGTCCAGGGGACTATGGCTACACCTTC
V: TRBV6-1; D: .; size: .; J: TRBJ2-5; CDR3: CASSEFGRGETQYF; DNA: TGTGCCAGCAGTGAATTTGGCAGGGGTGAGACCCAGTACTTC
V: TRBV6-1; D: TRBD1; size: .; J: TRBJ1-1; CDR3: CAGSKQGATEAFF; DNA: TGTGCCGGCTCTAAACAGGGGGCCACTGAAGCTTTCTTT
V: TRBV9; D: TRBD2; size: .; J: TRBJ2-5; CDR3: CASSTREGGSGETQYF; DNA: TGTGCCAGCAGCACGCGGGAGGGCGGGTCTGGAGAGACCCAGTACTTC
V: TRBV9; D: TRBD2; size: .; J: TRBJ2-3; CDR3: CASSVEGASGHTQYF; DNA: TGTGCCAGCAGCGTAGAGGGTGCTAGCGGGCATACGCAGTATTTT
V: TRBV28; D: TRBD1; size: .; J: TRBJ1-4; CDR3: CASSDRQGTNEKLFF; DNA: TGTGCCAGCAGTGACCGACAGGGGACTAATGAAAAACTGTTTTTT
V: TRBV23-1; D: TRBD2; size: few; J: TRBJ2-1; CDR3: CASSQSGTSGKGTYNEQFF; DNA: TGCGCCAGCAGTCAATCCGGGACTAGCGGGAAAGGGACCTACAATGAGCAGTTCTTC
V: TRBV2; D: .; size: .; J: TRBJ2-1; CDR3: CASSEASGSYNEQFF; DNA: TGTGCCAGCAGTGAAGCTAGCGGCTCCTACAATGAGCAGTTCTTC
V: TRBV10-2; D: .; size: .; J: TRBJ1-4; CDR3: CASSAGYANEKLFF; DNA: TGCGCCAGCAGTGCAGGTTACGCTAATGAAAAACTGTTTTTT
V: TRBV9; D: .; size: .; J: TRBJ2-3; CDR3: CASSVQGTDTQYF; DNA: TGTGCCAGCAGCGTCCAGGGGACAGATACGCAGTATTTT
V: TRBV28; D: .; size: few; J: TRBJ2-5; CDR3: CASSLLTPRWRGEETQYF; DNA: TGTGCCAGCAGTTTATTAACCCCACGATGGAGGGGTGAAGAGACCCAGTACTTC
V: TRBV29-1; D: .; size: .; J: TRBJ2-3; CDR3: CSVSLGLLGTDTQYF; DNA: TGCAGCGTGAGCCTAGGCCTCCTCGGCACAGATACGCAGTATTTT
V: TRBV28; D: TRBD2; size: .; J: TRBJ2-7; CDR3: CASSFYGLAGGSHEQYF; DNA: TGTGCCAGCAGTTTTTACGGACTAGCGGGAGGGTCCCACGAGCAGTACTTC
V: TRBV12-5; D: TRBD1; size: .; J: TRBJ2-1; CDR3: CASGSKAGTGIYNEQFF; DNA: TGTGCTAGTGGCTCTAAGGCCGGGACAGGGATATACAATGAGCAGTTCTTC
V: TRBV5-1; D: TRBD1; size: .; J: TRBJ2-5; CDR3: CASSLERGDRAPETQYF; DNA: TGCGCCAGCAGCTTGGAAAGAGGGGACAGGGCCCCAGAGACCCAGTACTTC
V: TRBV5-1; D: TRBD2; size: .; J: TRBJ2-2; CDR3: CASSLVPGGPINTGELFF; DNA: TGCGCCAGCAGCTTGGTTCCGGGAGGGCCAATAAACACCGGGGAGCTGTTTTTT
V: TRBV6-1; D: TRBD1; size: .; J: TRBJ1-5; CDR3: CASTDRAANQPQHF; DNA: TGTGCCAGTACCGACAGGGCGGCAAATCAGCCCCAGCATTTT
V: TRBV27; D: .; size: .; J: TRBJ1-2; CDR3: CASRLRGNYGYTF; DNA: TGTGCCAGCAGACTTCGAGGCAACTATGGCTACACCTTC
V: TRBV2; D: .; size: .; J: TRBJ2-3; CDR3: CASSEGGWFRDTQYF; DNA: TGTGCCAGCAGTGAAGGTGGTTGGTTTAGAGATACGCAGTATTTT
V: TRBV5-1; D: TRBD2; size: once; J: TRBJ2-2; CDR3: CASSLAGLAGGTGELFF; DNA: TGCGCCAGCAGCTTGGCGGGACTAGCGGGAGGGACCGGGGAGCTGTTTTTT
V: TRBV30; D: TRBD2; size: .; J: TRBJ2-7; CDR3: CACHEKGGRALEQYF; DNA: TGTGCCTGCCACGAGAAGGGCGGGAGGGCCCTCGAGCAGTACTTC
V: TRBV2; D: .; size: once; J: TRBJ1-1; CDR3: CASSEVRGGGEAFF; DNA: TGTGCCAGCAGTGAAGTCCGGGGCGGGGGTGAAGCTTTCTTT
V: TRBV5-6; D: .; size: .; J: TRBJ1-2; CDR3: CASSPSPGSSYGYTF; DNA: TGTGCCAGCAGCCCGAGCCCAGGAAGTTCCTATGGCTACACCTTC
V: TRBV9; D: .; size: .; J: TRBJ1-2; CDR3: CASSVVDRIDYGYTF; DNA: TGTGCCAGCAGCGTAGTTGACAGGATAGACTATGGCTACACCTTC
V: TRBV7-2; D: TRBD1; size: .; J: TRBJ1-6; CDR3: CASSFSRQGGSYNSPLHF; DNA: TGTGCCAGCAGCTTCTCAAGGCAGGGGGGCTCCTATAATTCACCCCTCCACTTT
V: TRBV19; D: .; size: few; J: TRBJ2-1; CDR3: CASRLSESYSYNEQFF; DNA: TGTGCCAGTAGATTGTCGGAGAGCTACTCCTACAATGAGCAGTTCTTC
V: TRBV7-2; D: TRBD1; size: .; J: TRBJ2-7; CDR3: CASSYRLEGTAEQYF; DNA: TGTGCCAGCAGCTATCGACTTGAGGGGACAGCCGAGCAGTACTTC
V: TRBV4-1; D: .; size: .; J: TRBJ1-2; CDR3: CASSHGVGDISYTF; DNA: TGCGCCAGCAGCCACGGCGTCGGGGACATCTCCTACACCTTC
V: TRBV7-2; D: .; size: .; J: TRBJ1-6; CDR3: CASSLRGAGGGNSPLHF; DNA: TGTGCCAGCAGCCTTCGGGGGGCGGGGGGCGGTAATTCACCCCTCCACTTT
V: TRBV7-3; D: .; size: .; J: TRBJ2-2; CDR3: CASSLMQTGELFF; DNA: TGTGCCAGCAGCTTAATGCAGACCGGGGAGCTGTTTTTT
V: TRBV18; D: .; size: .; J: TRBJ2-3; CDR3: CASSLNGGDTQYF; DNA: TGTGCCAGCTCACTCAACGGCGGGGATACGCAGTATTTT
V: TRBV19; D: TRBD1; size: .; J: TRBJ1-1; CDR3: CASSIGDRGIFKTEAFF; DNA: TGTGCCAGTAGTATAGGGGACAGGGGGATATTCAAAACTGAAGCTTTCTTT
V: TRBV6-7; D: .; size: .; J: TRBJ1-5; CDR3: CASSYWTRNQPQHF; DNA: TGTGCCAGCAGTTATTGGACAAGGAATCAGCCCCAGCATTTT
V: TRBV30; D: .; size: .; J: TRBJ2-7; CDR3: CAWSVGQGLSYEQYF; DNA: TGTGCCTGGAGTGTAGGGCAGGGACTCTCCTACGAGCAGTACTTC
V: TRBV30; D: TRBD1; size: .; J: TRBJ1-1; CDR3: CAWGDRGNTEAFF; DNA: TGTGCCTGGGGGGACAGGGGGAACACTGAAGCTTTCTTT
V: TRBV4-2; D: .; size: .; J: TRBJ1-4; CDR3: CASSQVGRLDEKLFF; DNA: TGTGCCAGCAGCCAAGTGGGGCGGTTAGATGAAAAACTGTTTTTT
V: TRBV7-2; D: .; size: .; J: TRBJ1-2; CDR3: CASSPLRQEGYTF; DNA: TGTGCCAGCAGCCCGTTACGACAGGAAGGCTACACCTTC
V: TRBV10-2; D: .; size: .; J: TRBJ2-4; CDR3: CASSPPGAKNIQYF; DNA: TGCGCCAGCAGTCCTCCGGGAGCCAAAAACATTCAGTACTTC
V: TRBV10-3; D: TRBD2; size: .; J: TRBJ2-1; CDR3: CAIRGRESYNEQFF; DNA: TGTGCCATCAGGGGGAGGGAATCCTACAATGAGCAGTTCTTC
V: TRBV9; D: TRBD1; size: .; J: TRBJ2-1; CDR3: CASSVTGTEYNEQFF; DNA: TGTGCCAGCAGCGTTACCGGGACAGAGTACAATGAGCAGTTCTTC
V: TRBV28; D: TRBD1; size: .; J: TRBJ1-5; CDR3: CASSSGGEQPQHF; DNA: TGTGCCAGCAGTTCAGGGGGCGAGCAGCCCCAGCATTTT
V: TRBV19; D: .; size: .; J: TRBJ2-3; CDR3: CASSIGDTQYF; DNA: TGTGCCAGTAGTATCGGGGATACGCAGTATTTT
V: TRBV28; D: .; size: .; J: TRBJ1-3; CDR3: CASRPTQLSGNTIYF; DNA: TGTGCCAGCAGACCCACACAGCTCTCTGGAAACACCATATATTTT